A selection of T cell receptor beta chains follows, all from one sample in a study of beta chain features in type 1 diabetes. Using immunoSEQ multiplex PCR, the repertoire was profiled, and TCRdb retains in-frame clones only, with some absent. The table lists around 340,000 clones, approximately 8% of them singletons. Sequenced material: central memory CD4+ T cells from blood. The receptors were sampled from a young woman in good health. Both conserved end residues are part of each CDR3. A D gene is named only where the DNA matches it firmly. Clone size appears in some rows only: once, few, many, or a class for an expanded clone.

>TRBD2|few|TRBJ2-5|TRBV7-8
TGTGCCAGCAGCCCGGGACTAGCGGCCTACCAAGAGACCCAGTACTTC
CASSPGLAAYQETQYF
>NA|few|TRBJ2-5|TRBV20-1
TGCAGTGTCAGGGTTTGGGAGACCCAGTACTTC
CSVRVWETQYF
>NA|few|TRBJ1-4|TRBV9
TGTGCCAGCAGCCGCGGGACGGACAATGAAAAACTGTTTTTT
CASSRGTDNEKLFF
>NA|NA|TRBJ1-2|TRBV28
TGTGCCAGCAGGGTCCAAAACTATGGCTACACCTTC
CASRVQNYGYTF
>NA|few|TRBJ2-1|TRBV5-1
TGCGCCAGCACCACAAGCGGAGCTTACAATGAGCAGTTCTTC
CASTTSGAYNEQFF
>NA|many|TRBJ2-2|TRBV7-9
TGTGCCAGCAACGCGGGGACCGGGGAGCTGTTTTTT
CASNAGTGELFF
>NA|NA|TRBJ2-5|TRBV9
TGTGCCAGCAGCGTCGACGGCACGAGGGAGACCCAGTACTTC
CASSVDGTRETQYF
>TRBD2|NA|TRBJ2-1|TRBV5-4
TGTGCCAGCAGCTCCCGACTAGCGGGAGTGTTAAATGAGCAGTTCTTC
CASSSRLAGVLNEQFF
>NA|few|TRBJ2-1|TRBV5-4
TGTGCCAGCAGCCCAAGGGCGGGATCCTACAATGAGCAGTTCTTC
CASSPRAGSYNEQFF
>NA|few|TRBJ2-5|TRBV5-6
TGTGCCAGCAGCTCTGGTGGTTTTCTAAGAGAGACCCAGTACTTC
CASSSGGFLRETQYF
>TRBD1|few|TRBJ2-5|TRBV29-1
TGCAGCGCCGACAGGGGCACAGAGACCCAGTACTTC
CSADRGTETQYF
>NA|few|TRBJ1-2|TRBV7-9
TGTGCCAGCAGCTTGGAAGTCGACAGAGGCACCTTC
CASSLEVDRGTF
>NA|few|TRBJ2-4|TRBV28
TGTGCCAGCAGTCCGACCGACAGGCAACGGCACTTC
CASSPTDRQRHF
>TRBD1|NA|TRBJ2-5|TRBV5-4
TGTGCCAGCAGCTTAAAGACAGGGGGCCCAGAGACCCAGTACTTC
CASSLKTGGPETQYF
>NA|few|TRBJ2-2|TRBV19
TGTGCCAGTAGTCTTGCCAGGGTCACCGGGGAGCTGTTTTTT
CASSLARVTGELFF
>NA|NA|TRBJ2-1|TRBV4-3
TGCGCCAGCAGCCAAGATAGTAGCTACAATGAGCAGTTCTTC
CASSQDSSYNEQFF
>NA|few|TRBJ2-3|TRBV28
TGTGCCAGCCAAGGCAGGGGGGAAAGTCGCCGGTCTAGCACAGATACGCAGTATTTT
CASQGRGESRRSSTDTQYF
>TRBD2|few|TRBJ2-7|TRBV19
TGTGCCAGTAGTCTGAGCTATGCTAGCGGAAACTACGAGCAGTACTTC
CASSLSYASGNYEQYF
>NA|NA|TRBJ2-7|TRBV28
TGTGCCAGCAGTTCCCCCCAAGGGATGACCTACGAGCAGTACTTC
CASSSPQGMTYEQYF
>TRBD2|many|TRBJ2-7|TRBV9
TGTGCCAGCAGCGGAGGGTCGGGAGGGCCCTACGAGCAGTACTTC
CASSGGSGGPYEQYF
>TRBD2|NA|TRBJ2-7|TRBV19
TGTGTCAGTAGTATGAGGGAGGGCCTCTACGAGCAGTACTTC
CVSSMREGLYEQYF
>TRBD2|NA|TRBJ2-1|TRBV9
TGTGCCAGCAGCAGGACTAGCGGACCCTACAATGAGCAGTTCTTC
CASSRTSGPYNEQFF
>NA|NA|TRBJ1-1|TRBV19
TGTGCCAGTAGTACCCATCAGGGGTCAGAAGCTTTCTTT
CASSTHQGSEAFF
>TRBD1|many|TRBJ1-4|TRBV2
TGTGCCAGCAGTGAAGCGCTTGGACGGACAGGGAGGGGGTCAGAACTGTTTTTT
CASSEALGRTGRGSELFF
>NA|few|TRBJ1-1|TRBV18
TGTGCCAGCTTAATGGATAGGGGCACTGAAGCTTTCTTT
CASLMDRGTEAFF
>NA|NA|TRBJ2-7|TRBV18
TGTGCCAGCTCACCCGCTAACTTCGGGCAGTACTTC
CASSPANFGQYF
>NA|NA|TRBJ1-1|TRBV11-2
TGTGCCAGCAGCTTAGATCTCTGGGGGGGACCCCCAGGAGGAGCTTTCTTT
CASSLDLWGGPPGGAFF
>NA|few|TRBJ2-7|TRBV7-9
TGTGCCAGCAGCTTAAGCGGGTCCTCCTACGAGCAGTACTTC
CASSLSGSSYEQYF
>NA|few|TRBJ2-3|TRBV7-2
TGTGCCAGCAGCTTAGCAAGCACTCGGGGTCCCCAAGATACGCAGTATTTT
CASSLASTRGPQDTQYF
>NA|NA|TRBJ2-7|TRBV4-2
TGTGCCAGCAGCTGGGCACAGGGACCTTACGAGCAGTACTTC
CASSWAQGPYEQYF
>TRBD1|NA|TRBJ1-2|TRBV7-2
TGTGCCAGCAGCCCGGACAGGGAATCAAACTATGGCTACACCTTC
CASSPDRESNYGYTF
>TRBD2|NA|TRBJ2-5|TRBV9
TGTGCCAGCAGCGCTGGAGGACTAGCGGGAGGTGGCGAGGCCCAGTACTTC
CASSAGGLAGGGEAQYF
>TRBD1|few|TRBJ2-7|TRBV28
TGTGCCAGCAGTTCCGCCGGGACAGTCTCCTACGAGCAGTACTTC
CASSSAGTVSYEQYF
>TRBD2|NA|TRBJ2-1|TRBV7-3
TGTGCCAGCAGCCCCCACGGACTAGCGGGAGGGGATGAGCAGTTCTTC
CASSPHGLAGGDEQFF
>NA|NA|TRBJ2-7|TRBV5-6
TGTGCCAGCACCAAAAGAGGGGGGGCACACGAGCAGTACTTC
CASTKRGGAHEQYF
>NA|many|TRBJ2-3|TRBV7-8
TGTGCCAGCAGCTTCTCGTTTGGGCGAGGAGATACGCAGTATTTT
CASSFSFGRGDTQYF
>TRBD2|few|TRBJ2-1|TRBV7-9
TGTGCCAGCAGCTCTAGCGGGCCGCGCTCCTACAATGAGCAGTTCTTC
CASSSSGPRSYNEQFF
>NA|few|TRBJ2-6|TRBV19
TGTGCCAGTAGTATCAGTCGGCCCGCTGGGGCCAACGTCCTGACTTTC
CASSISRPAGANVLTF
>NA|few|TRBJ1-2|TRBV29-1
TGCAGCGTTGAAGATCCAAAACCAGGGACCTTC
CSVEDPKPGTF
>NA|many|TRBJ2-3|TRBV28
TGTGCCTCAGGGTCTAGCACAGATACGCAGTATTTT
CASGSSTDTQYF
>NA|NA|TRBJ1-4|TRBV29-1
TGCAGCGTTGCGGACGCCGGAGGGAAACTGGTTTTT
CSVADAGGKLVF
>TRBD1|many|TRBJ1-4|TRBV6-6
TGTGCCAGCAGAAGATCGACAGGGCTTGGAGAAAAACTGTTTTTT
CASRRSTGLGEKLFF
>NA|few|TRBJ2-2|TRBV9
TGTGCCAGCGGCAGGGACCCTAACACCGGGGAGCTGTTTTTT
CASGRDPNTGELFF
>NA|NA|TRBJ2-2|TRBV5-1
TGCGCCAGCAGCTTGGGACAGCTCACCGGGGAGCTGTTTTTT
CASSLGQLTGELFF
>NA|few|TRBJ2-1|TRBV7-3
TGTGCCAGCAGCTTGAATAATGAGCAGTTCTTC
CASSLNNEQFF
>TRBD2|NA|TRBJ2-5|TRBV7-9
TGTGCCAGCAGCTTAACTAGCGGGAAAGAGACCCAGTACTTC
CASSLTSGKETQYF
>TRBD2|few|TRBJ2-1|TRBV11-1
TGTGCCATGCCCGGGGGACTAGTGAATAATGAGCAGTTCTTC
CAMPGGLVNNEQFF
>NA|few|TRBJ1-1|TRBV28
TGTGCCAGCAGCTTACCGGGCCTAGGGCGGGATAACTGGGCTTTCTTT
CASSLPGLGRDNWAFF
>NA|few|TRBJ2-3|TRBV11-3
TGTGCCAGCAGCTTAGGGATGAGAGATACGCAGTATTTT
CASSLGMRDTQYF
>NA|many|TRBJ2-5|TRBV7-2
TGTGCCAGCAGCCCGGGGGTCCAAGAGACCCAGTACTTC
CASSPGVQETQYF